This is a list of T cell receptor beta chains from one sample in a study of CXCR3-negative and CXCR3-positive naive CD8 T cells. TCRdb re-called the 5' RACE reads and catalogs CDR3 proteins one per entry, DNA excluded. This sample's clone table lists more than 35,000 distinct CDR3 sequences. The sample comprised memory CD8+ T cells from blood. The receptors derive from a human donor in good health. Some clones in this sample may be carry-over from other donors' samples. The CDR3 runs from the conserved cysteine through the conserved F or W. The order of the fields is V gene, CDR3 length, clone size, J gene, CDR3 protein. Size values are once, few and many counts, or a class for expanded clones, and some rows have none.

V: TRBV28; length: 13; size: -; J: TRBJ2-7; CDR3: CASSPHRIYEQYF
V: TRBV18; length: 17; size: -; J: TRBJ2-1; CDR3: CASSPPGGQESYNEQFF
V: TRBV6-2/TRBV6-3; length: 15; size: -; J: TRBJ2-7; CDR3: CASRPREGFSYEQYF
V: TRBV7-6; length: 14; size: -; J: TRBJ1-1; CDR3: CASSLSGGYTEAFF
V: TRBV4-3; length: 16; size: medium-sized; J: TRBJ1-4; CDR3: CASSQDRGTGDEKLFF
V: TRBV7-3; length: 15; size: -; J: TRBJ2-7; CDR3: CASSPIGGGSLEQYF
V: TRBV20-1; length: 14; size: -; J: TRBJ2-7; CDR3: CSAFGTAHSYEQYF
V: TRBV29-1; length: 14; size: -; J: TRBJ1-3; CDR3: CSVIWQISGNTIYF
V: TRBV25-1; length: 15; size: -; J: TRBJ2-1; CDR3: CASSEYPGTYNEQFF
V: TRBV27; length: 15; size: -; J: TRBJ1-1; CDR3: CASTWAGGIFTEAFF